This TCR beta chain was documented in a study of shared clonotypes between healthy human individuals. Looking at the study overall: There were three CD4 naive, three CD4 memory, two CD8 naive and one CD8 memory plates per donor.

This CDR3 region has 15 residues. Losses at the gene ends were 1 base for V and 6 bases for J; bases not matched to a gene: 10. Germline V CDR1 and CDR2: SGHRS, YFSETQ. Each subset's genomic DNA was split evenly across several immunoSEQ plates. It was 150 to 200 ng DNA, 25,000 to 35,000 T cell genomes, that sorted-subset replicate PCRs used. The repertoire was sequenced with immunoSEQ multiplex PCR; TCRdb's copy has only in-frame clones and lacks some. The data hold 2 million to 3 million clones, with approximately 92% observed a single time. Every contributor of samples was a Caucasian grown-up residing in Nashville, Tennessee.

This sequence joins TRBV5-1 and TRBJ2-7; 7 bases align to TRBD2. Source material: naive CD4+ T cells sorted from blood. Subset meaning: CD45RA+ positively selected. The sequence came from a man between 18 and 29 years old in good health. This CDR3 reads CASSLRTGGEGEQYF. The CDR3 DNA reads TGCGCCAGCAGCTTGAGAACAGGAGGGGAGGGCGAGCAGTACTTC. Full variable domain (outside the CDR3, taken from reference TRBV5-1 and TRBJ2-7): KAGVTQTPRYLIKTRGQQVTLSCSPISGHRSVSWYQQTPGQGLQFLFEYFSETQRNKGNFPGRFSGRQFSNSRSEMNVSTLELGDSALYLCASSLRTGGEGEQYFGPGTRLTVT.